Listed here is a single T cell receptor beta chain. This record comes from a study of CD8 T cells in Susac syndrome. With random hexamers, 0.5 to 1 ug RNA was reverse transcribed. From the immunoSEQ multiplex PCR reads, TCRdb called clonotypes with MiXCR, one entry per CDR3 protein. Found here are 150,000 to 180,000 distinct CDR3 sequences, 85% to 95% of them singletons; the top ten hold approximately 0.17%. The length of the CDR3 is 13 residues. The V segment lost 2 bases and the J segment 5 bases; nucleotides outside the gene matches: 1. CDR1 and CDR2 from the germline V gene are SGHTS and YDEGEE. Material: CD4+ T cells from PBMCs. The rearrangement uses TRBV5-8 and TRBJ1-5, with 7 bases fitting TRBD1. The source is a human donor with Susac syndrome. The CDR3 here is CASSFGQDQPQHF. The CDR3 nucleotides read TGTGCCAGCAGCTTCGGACAGGATCAGCCCCAGCATTTT.